Each of the 28 T cell receptor beta chains below was sequenced from the same sample in a study of cytomegalovirus exposure and HLA in healthy donors (dated 2017 in TCRdb). Library creation used the immunoSEQ multiplex PCR assay. A mixture of 60 forward primers for TCR Vbeta segments and 13 reverse primers for TCR Jbeta segments was used in the multiplex PCR. The table was pulled from immuneACCESS by TCRdb, which kept in-frame rearrangements only. Such tables lose some clones; where checked, under half of the loss comes from unresolved V genes, and the rest has no known cause. The sample records some 140,000 clones, just under 80% of which are singletons. The ten largest clones capture 0.9% to 1.2% of the sample. The sample comprised PBMCs. Source of these receptors: a male donor in good health and CMV-seronegative.

The gene calls are TRBV5-4 and TRBJ1-4; D might be TRBD1 (6 bases). The CDR3 length is 13 residues. The germline gives CDR1 SGHNT, CDR2 YYREEE (reference sequence). Deletions cut 3 bases from V and 7 bases from J, with 10 bases between. The CDR3 DNA reads as TGTGCCAGCAGCTCAGGGGTCACTGAAAAACTGTTTTTT. This gives the protein CASSSGVTEKLFF.

The chain couples TRBV30 to TRBJ2-5, with D possibly TRBD2 on 6 matching bases. The CDR3 consists of 12 residues. Trimming removed 2 bases at V and 4 bases at J, with 8 bases between. The germline CDR1 and CDR2 sequences are GTSNPN and SVGIG (reference sequence). Written as DNA, the CDR3 is TGTGCCTGGAGTCGGGGGAGAGAGACCCAGTACTTC. It specifies CAWSRGRETQYF.

V and J are TRBV11-2 and TRBJ1-1; a possible D gene is TRBD1 (5 bases). V dropped 1 base and J dropped 1 base, with 7 bases sitting between them. CDR1 is SGHAT and CDR2 is FQNNGV in the germline V gene. The CDR3 is made up of 14 amino acids. Written as DNA, the CDR3 is TGTGCCAGCAGCTTAGGGGGGGGGAACACTGAAGCTTTCTTT. This gives the protein CASSLGGGNTEAFF.

The rearrangement uses TRBV19 and TRBJ1-2, with 8 bases that match TRBD1. Germline CDR1 and CDR2: LNHDA and SQIVND (reference sequence). The CDR3 has 13 residues. V lost 5 bases to trimming and J lost 8 bases; unmatched junction nucleotides: 7. The CDR3 DNA is TGTGCCAGTAGTCCAGGGACAGGTGGGGGCTACACCTTC. Translated, it gives CASSPGTGGGYTF.

The genes are TRBV2 and TRBJ2-1; 7 bases are a match to TRBD2. The V segment lost 4 bases and the J segment 5 bases; nucleotides outside the gene matches: 8. Germline V gene data show CDR1 as SNHLY and CDR2 as FYNNEI. This CDR3 is 15 amino acids long. The CDR3 nucleotides read TGTGCCAGCAGTGTCGTAGCGGGCCAACACAATGAGCAGTTCTTC. Protein: CASSVVAGQHNEQFF.

This clone occurred a few times. The genes are TRBV6-1 and TRBJ1-1, with D tentatively TRBD1 (5 bases). Germline loops: CDR1 MNHNS, CDR2 SASEGT. Trimming took 3 bases from V and 4 from J, leaving 9 bases between them. The CDR3 is 13 amino acids. The CDR3 reads CASSDGGITEAFF. As DNA, the CDR3 is TGTGCCAGCAGTGATGGGGGGATCACTGAAGCTTTCTTT.

This sequence joins TRBV19 and TRBJ1-6; 8 bases line up with TRBD1. This CDR3 has 15 amino acids. With 6 bases clipped from V and 7 bases from J, the junction kept 8 bases outside the gene matches. The germline CDR1 and CDR2 sequences are LNHDA and SQIVND (reference sequence). The CDR3 here is CASRPSAGGNSPLHF. CDR3 bases: TGTGCCAGTAGGCCTTCGGCAGGGGGCAATTCACCCCTCCACTTT.

The chain employs TRBV5-4 and TRBJ2-7; 8 bases agree with TRBD1. Germline V gives CDR1 SGHNT, CDR2 YYREEE (reference sequence). The CDR3 is 15 amino acids. With 0 bases clipped from V and 4 bases from J, the junction kept 6 bases outside the gene matches. In nucleotides, the CDR3 is TGTGCCAGCAGCTTGGGGGGCAGGGGGCGGTACGAGCAGTACTTC. Translating it yields CASSLGGRGRYEQYF.

The chain combines TRBV7-2 with TRBJ1-1; D possibly corresponds to TRBD1 (6 bases). Germline assignment: CDR1 SGHTA and CDR2 FQGNSA. Trimming took 3 bases from V and 5 from J, leaving 16 bases between them. The length of the CDR3 is 15 residues. This CDR3 is CASSFTPQGLTEAFF. The CDR3 DNA reads as TGTGCCAGCAGCTTTACCCCACAGGGATTGACTGAAGCTTTCTTT.

This clone turned up a few times. V and J are TRBV7-2 and TRBJ1-4, with D perhaps matching TRBD1 (5 bases). CDR1 and CDR2 (germline): SGHTA, FQGNSA. CDR3 size: 15 residues. V was clipped by 4 bases and J by 8 bases, with 17 bases between them. The CDR3 bases are TGTGCCAGCAGCTCCCTGCAGGGTCGGAAGGAAAAACTGTTTTTT. Translating gives CASSSLQGRKEKLFF.

This chain connects TRBV7-9 to TRBJ1-4; the D is unclear. Trimming took 5 bases from V and 4 from J, leaving 14 bases between them. In germline, CDR1 is SEHNR, CDR2 FQNEAQ (reference sequence). CDR3 length: 15 amino acids. CDR3 region: CASSPLQADNEKLFF. For the CDR3, the DNA is TGTGCCAGCAGCCCCTTGCAGGCCGATAATGAAAAACTGTTTTTT. Full variable domain (remainder filled in from reference TRBV7-9 and TRBJ1-4): DTGVSQNPRHKITKRGQNVTFRCDPISEHNRLYWYRQTLGQGPEFLTYFQNEAQLEKSRLLSDRFSAERPKGSFSTLEIQRTEQGDSAMYLCASSPLQADNEKLFFGSGTQLSVL.

This clone has just one count. The V gene is TRBV6-5, the J gene TRBJ1-1; D gene unclear. The germline V and J ends were trimmed by 5 bases and 4 bases, with 8 bases remaining between them. The CDR3 is 12 amino acids. CDR1 and CDR2 (germline): MNHEY, SVGAGI. CDR3 DNA sequence: TGTGCCAGCAGTGCATGGGCCACTGAAGCTTTCTTT. Amino acids: CASSAWATEAFF.

This chain joins TRBV29-1 and TRBJ2-1; no clear D gene. CDR1 is SQVTM and CDR2 is ANQGSEA in the germline V gene. The CDR3 is 14 residues long. The germline V and J ends were trimmed by 7 bases and 4 bases, with 17 bases remaining between them. The CDR3 loop is CSAVPGGLYNEQFF. The CDR3 DNA is TGCAGCGCCGTACCTGGCGGTCTTTACAATGAGCAGTTCTTC.

The V gene is TRBV18, the J gene TRBJ1-2; no definite D call. Germline-derived CDR1 and CDR2 are KGHSH and LQKENI. V was shortened by 3 bases and J by 4 bases, with 9 bases between the two germline ends. The CDR3 is 13 amino acids. The CDR3: CASSPETRYGYTF. The DNA for the CDR3 is TGTGCCAGCTCACCCGAAACACGCTATGGCTACACCTTC.

The chain employs TRBV5-1 and TRBJ1-5; TRBD1 matches 9 bases. Germline V gene lookup returns CDR1 SGHRS and CDR2 YFSETQ. This CDR3 is built from 15 residues. V lost 0 bases to trimming and J lost 3 bases; unmatched junction nucleotides: 1. The CDR3 loop is CASSLGDRANQPQHF. The CDR3 nucleotides read TGCGCCAGCAGCTTGGGGGACAGGGCCAATCAGCCCCAGCATTTT.

The chain joins TRBV9 to TRBJ2-7; perhaps TRBD2 as D (6 bases). The CDR3 spans 16 residues. The germline CDR1 and CDR2 sequences are SGDLS and YYNGEE. The ends were cut back, 0 bases at V and 5 bases at J, with 18 bases in the middle. CDR3 protein: CASSVDPGGGAHEQYF. CDR3 nucleotide sequence: TGTGCCAGCAGCGTAGACCCCGGCGGAGGGGCCCACGAGCAGTACTTC. Together with reference TRBV9 and TRBJ2-7, the CDR3 gives the full variable domain: DSGVTQTPKHLITATGQRVTLRCSPRSGDLSVYWYQQSLDQGLQFLIQYYNGEERAKGNILERFSAQQFPDLHSELNLSSLELGDSALYFCASSVDPGGGAHEQYFGPGTRLTVT.

The chain joins TRBV11-3 to TRBJ2-5, with TRBD2 matching 13 bases. Germline CDR1 is SGHNT and CDR2 is YENEEA. The CDR3 is 16 residues long. Trimming took 5 bases from V and 5 from J; bases not matched to a gene: 8. The CDR3 loop is CASSIRLAGGQETQYF. The CDR3 DNA sequence: TGTGCCAGCAGCATTCGACTAGCGGGGGGTCAGGAGACCCAGTACTTC.

This clone has only one observation. The chain combines TRBV9 with TRBJ2-3; 9 nucleotides match TRBD2. This CDR3 contains 15 residues. V lost 4 bases to trimming and J lost 1 base; unmatched junction nucleotides: 4. The germline V gene encodes CDR1 SGDLS and CDR2 YYNGEE. CDR3 sequence reads: CASSSPSGGTDTQYF. In DNA, the CDR3 is TGTGCCAGCAGCTCCCCTAGCGGGGGCACAGATACGCAGTATTTT.

CDR3 loop: CATSRDLGRGQPQHF. CDR3 nucleotide sequence: TGTGCCACCAGCAGAGATCTGGGCAGGGGCCAGCCCCAGCATTTT. The genes are TRBV15 and TRBJ1-5; D possibly corresponds to TRBD1 (6 bases). Germline loops: CDR1 LNHNV, CDR2 YYDKDF (reference sequence). The CDR3 loop spans 15 amino acids. Between the trimmed V and J ends, which lost 0 bases and 7 bases, there was a span of 13 bases.

The genes are TRBV5-1 and TRBJ2-3; D is ambiguous. V was clipped by 4 bases and J by 3 bases, with 12 bases between them. Germline assignment: CDR1 SGHRS and CDR2 YFSETQ. There are 14 residues in the CDR3. CDR3 sequence (DNA): TGCGCCAGCAGCCCCGCGCAGGTGACAGATACGCAGTATTTT. Its protein product is CASSPAQVTDTQYF.

This clone was found a few times. This chain uses TRBV10-3 with TRBJ1-1; possible D gene TRBD1, 5 bases. Germline assignment: CDR1 ENHRY and CDR2 SYGVKD. V dropped 6 bases and J dropped 1 base, with 9 bases sitting between them. This CDR3 contains 13 residues. The chain's CDR3 is CAIRDDRNTEAFF. The CDR3 bases are TGTGCCATCAGGGATGACAGGAACACTGAAGCTTTCTTT.

This chain uses TRBV2 with TRBJ1-5, with D perhaps matching TRBD1 (5 bases). Trimming removed 2 bases at V and 5 bases at J, with 10 bases between. CDR3 size: 14 residues. Germline V gene lookup returns CDR1 SNHLY and CDR2 FYNNEI. This chain's CDR3 is CASSELSRDQPQHF. The DNA for the CDR3 is TGTGCCAGCAGTGAACTTTCCAGGGATCAGCCCCAGCATTTT. Looking up the rest from reference TRBV2 and TRBJ1-5 gives the full variable domain: EPEVTQTPSHQVTQMGQEVILRCVPISNHLYFYWYRQILGQKVEFLVSFYNNEISEKSEIFDDQFSVERPDGSNFTLKIRSTKLEDSAMYFCASSELSRDQPQHFGDGTRLSIL.

This clone was seen once. The chain uses TRBV18 and TRBJ2-3; D is possibly TRBD1 (6 bases). Germline V gives CDR1 KGHSH, CDR2 LQKENI. This CDR3 region has 14 residues. V was trimmed by 1 base and J by 2 bases, leaving 7 bases between them. CDR3 protein: CASSPRTATDTQYF. The CDR3 DNA reads as TGTGCCAGCTCACCACGGACAGCCACAGATACGCAGTATTTT.

The chain joins TRBV7-2 to TRBJ2-3, with 8 bases that match TRBD2. This CDR3 contains 14 residues. Trimming at V came to 4 bases and at J to 3 bases, leaving 3 bases not matched to a gene. Germline V gene lookup returns CDR1 SGHTA and CDR2 FQGNSA. The DNA of the CDR3 is TGTGCCAGCAGCTGGGGGACTAGTACAGATACGCAGTATTTT. Its protein product is CASSWGTSTDTQYF.

Regarding this clone: The CDR3 carries no conserved terminal phenylalanine or tryptophan, so it likely arises from a read error. The chain employs TRBV5-4 and TRBJ1-2; possible D gene TRBD1, 5 bases. V gave up 2 bases and J gave up 4 bases, with 12 bases separating them. This CDR3 is 14 amino acids long. CDR1 is SGHNT, CDR2 YYREEE, per germline (reference sequence). CDR3 in amino acids: CASSLEAGFYGYTL. CDR3 nucleotides: TGTGCCAGCAGCTTAGAGGCAGGGTTCTATGGCTACACCCTC.

The CDR3 nucleotides are TGTGCCAGCAGTGACCCCGGGACTGCCACAGATACGCAGTATTTT. This encodes CASSDPGTATDTQYF. The gene calls are TRBV6-6 and TRBJ2-3; perhaps TRBD2 as D (6 bases). The CDR3 has 15 amino acids. The germline gives CDR1 MNHNY, CDR2 SVGAGI (reference sequence). V was cut by 5 bases and J by 2 bases, with 14 bases left in between.

This chain uses TRBV9 with TRBJ2-3; 7 bases fit TRBD1. The germline CDR1 and CDR2 sequences are SGDLS and YYNGEE. The CDR3 has 14 amino acids. Trimming at V came to 4 bases and at J to 4 bases, leaving 6 bases not matched to a gene. The CDR3 here is CASSLTQGADTQYF. In DNA, the CDR3 is TGTGCCAGCAGCTTAACTCAGGGGGCAGATACGCAGTATTTT.

The chain employs TRBV29-1 and TRBJ2-7, with a possible D match to TRBD1 (6 bases). The CDR3 is 13 residues long. Germline assignment: CDR1 SQVTM and CDR2 ANQGSEA. Trimming pared 6 bases from V and 9 bases from J, leaving 21 bases between. Written as DNA, the CDR3 is TGCAGCGTCCAGCCCGGGACACTAGATCCGCAGTACTTC. It specifies CSVQPGTLDPQYF.